The 13 T cell receptor beta chains given below trace back to one sample, sequenced in a study of monozygotic twins with cystic fibrosis. TCRdb keeps only in-frame clones here, not all; method: immunoSEQ multiplex PCR. The sample contains about 21,000 clones, roughly 89% of which appear only once. Sequenced sample: blood. These receptors originate from a girl between 2 and 10 years old with cystic fibrosis.

This chain joins TRBV5-4 and TRBJ1-2; D not resolved. V lost 3 bases and J 4 bases, leaving 16 bases between the germline ends. CDR1 and CDR2 (germline): SGHNT, YYREEE (reference sequence). The CDR3 has 15 amino acids. CDR3 loop: CASSSSDGIFYGYTF. The CDR3 DNA reads TGTGCCAGCAGCTCCTCCGACGGTATCTTCTATGGCTACACCTTC. Full variable domain (missing parts from reference TRBV5-4 and TRBJ1-2): ETGVTQSPTHLIKTRGQQVTLRCSSQSGHNTVSWYQQALGQGPQFIFQYYREEENGRGNFPPRFSGLQFPNYSSELNVNALELDDSALYLCASSSSDGIFYGYTFGSGTRLTVV.

This clone was seen only once. CDR3 nucleotide sequence: TGTGCCAGCAGCAAGGGACTAGCGGAAACCTACGAGCAGTACTTC. Protein: CASSKGLAETYEQYF. The chain couples TRBV5-4 to TRBJ2-7; 11 positions agree with TRBD2. Germline CDR1 is SGHNT and CDR2 is YYREEE (reference sequence). The CDR3 is 15 amino acids. The V and J ends lost 4 bases and 2 bases, in that order; junction bases with no gene match: 5.

The CDR3 loop reads CASSENADTQYF. DNA for the CDR3: TGTGCCAGCAGTGAAAACGCAGATACGCAGTATTTT. The rearrangement joins TRBV2 to TRBJ2-3; D gene uncertain. Trimming took off 2 bases at V and 4 bases at J, with 4 bases between the two ends. Germline V lookup: CDR1 SNHLY, CDR2 FYNNEI. The CDR3 contains 12 residues.

The rearrangement uses TRBV27 and TRBJ1-6; D not certain. There are 14 residues in the CDR3. The V gene lost 3 bases and the J gene lost 2 bases, with 5 bases spanning the gap. The germline CDR1 and CDR2 sequences are MNHEY and SMNVEV (reference sequence). The CDR3: CASSLSTYNSPLHF. In DNA, the CDR3 is TGTGCCAGCAGTTTGAGTACCTATAATTCACCCCTCCACTTT.

This sequence joins TRBV11-2 and TRBJ2-6; 7 bases align to TRBD1. Germline CDR1 and CDR2: SGHAT and FQNNGV. This CDR3 contains 17 residues. Germline trimming cut 4 bases from V and 0 bases from J; bases unmatched to any gene: 6. The CDR3 coding sequence is TGTGCCAGCAGCTCGGGACAGCGACTCTCTGGGGCCAACGTCCTGACTTTC. Encoded protein: CASSSGQRLSGANVLTF.

CDR3 residues: CASSLRSTDTQYF. For the CDR3, the DNA is TGTGCCAGCAGCTTGCGGAGCACAGATACGCAGTATTTT. The rearrangement joins TRBV11-2 to TRBJ2-3; no clear D gene. The germline V and J ends were trimmed by 3 bases and 0 bases, with 4 bases remaining between them. The V gene's germline CDR1 is SGHAT and CDR2 FQNNGV. This CDR3 comprises 13 residues. Combining the CDR3 with reference TRBV11-2 and TRBJ2-3 gives the whole variable domain EAGVAQSPRYKIIEKRQSVAFWCNPISGHATLYWYQQILGQGPKLLIQFQNNGVVDDSQLPKDRFSAERLKGVDSTLKIQPAKLEDSAVYLCASSLRSTDTQYFGPGTRLTVL.

The chain carries TRBV19 and TRBJ2-5, with 9 positions matching TRBD2. The germline gives CDR1 LNHDA, CDR2 SQIVND (reference sequence). The CDR3 consists of 15 residues. The ends lost 3 bases at V and 5 bases at J; junction bases unmatched: 7. CDR3 sequence (DNA): TGTGCCAGTAGTATGGGAGCGGGGGGTATGGAGACCCAGTACTTC. This encodes CASSMGAGGMETQYF.

In nucleotides, the CDR3 is TGTGCCAGCAGTCCTACTAGCCCTGGGGCCAACGTCCTGACTTTC. Amino acids: CASSPTSPGANVLTF. This sequence joins TRBV7-3 and TRBJ2-6, with a possible D match to TRBD2 (6 bases). V was clipped by 6 bases and J by 2 bases, with 11 bases between them. Germline V gene data show CDR1 as SGHTA and CDR2 as FQGTGA. This CDR3 has 15 residues.

The rearrangement links TRBV2 to TRBJ2-1; the match to TRBD1 covers 10 bases. Germline V gene data show CDR1 as SNHLY and CDR2 as FYNNEI. The V gene end was trimmed by 6 bases and the J gene end by 10 bases; junction bases not matched to a gene: 9. The CDR3 sequence is 14 residues long. The CDR3 here is CASSRDRGPGEQFF. The CDR3 coding sequence is TGTGCCAGCAGCCGGGACAGGGGTCCCGGCGAGCAGTTCTTC.

V usage is TRBV29-1 and J usage is TRBJ1-1; the D is unclear. The length of the CDR3 is 11 residues. V dropped 1 base and J dropped 7 bases, with 7 bases sitting between them. Germline V gene data show CDR1 as SQVTM and CDR2 as ANQGSEA. CDR3 amino acids: CSVEGGGEAFF. DNA for the CDR3: TGCAGCGTTGAAGGGGGTGGTGAAGCTTTCTTT.

This clone was seen a handful of times. The V gene is TRBV6-4, the J gene TRBJ1-1; 7 bases are shared with TRBD1. CDR3 size: 18 residues. J lost 2 bases, V lost 2 bases, and 14 bases had no gene match. Germline V CDR1 and CDR2: MRHNA, SNTAGT. The CDR3 DNA sequence: TGTGCCAGCAGTGACCGACCCAAGACAGGGTCGGATAACACTGAAGCTTTCTTT. Protein: CASSDRPKTGSDNTEAFF.

The chain combines TRBV5-4 with TRBJ1-4; D not resolved. V lost 4 bases and J lost 14, with 24 bases in between. The germline V gene has CDR1 SGHNT and CDR2 YYREEE (reference sequence). The CDR3 extends over 15 amino acids. The CDR3: CASSQTGSSPKRLFF. Written as DNA, the CDR3 is TGTGCCAGCAGCCAGACTGGGAGCTCCCCGAAGAGGCTGTTTTTT. Full variable domain (remainder filled in from reference TRBV5-4 and TRBJ1-4): ETGVTQSPTHLIKTRGQQVTLRCSSQSGHNTVSWYQQALGQGPQFIFQYYREEENGRGNFPPRFSGLQFPNYSSELNVNALELDDSALYLCASSQTGSSPKRLFFGSGTQLSVL.

The sample holds a few counts of this clone. The chain uses TRBV4-2 and TRBJ2-7; no reliable D call. The CDR3 contains 16 residues. CDR1 is LGHNA and CDR2 is YNFKEQ in the germline V gene. V dropped 0 bases and J dropped 2 bases, with 14 bases sitting between them. CDR3 nucleotide sequence: TGTGCCAGCAGCCAAGAGAAGCGCTTAAGTCCCTACGAGCAGTACTTC. It encodes CASSQEKRLSPYEQYF.